This entry describes one T cell receptor beta chain. Its antigen is as yet unknown. This sample was taken from a study of CXCR3-negative and CXCR3-positive naive CD8 T cells. UMI-labeled 5' RACE yielded the TRB cDNA libraries. TCRdb re-called the 5' RACE reads and catalogs CDR3 proteins one per entry, DNA excluded. The sample table includes more than 75,000 distinct CDR3 sequences. Study-wide results and caveats: Memory cells differed in TRBV-TRBJ usage, but naive CXCR3-negative and CXCR3-positive cells had similar usage. The study found comparably high diversity in both naive subsets and much lower diversity in memory CD8+ cells. In CXCR3-positive naive cells, the TRB CDR3s were more hydrophobic than in CXCR3-negative naive cells.

Each CD8+ T cell subset was flow-sorted in triplicate. Every sort contained 250,000 to 300,000 cells. Germline V CDR1 and CDR2: SQVTM, ANQGSEA. The CDR3 length is 16 residues. The source is a human donor in good health. Some clones in this sample may be carry-over from other donors' samples. The gene calls are TRBV29-1 and TRBJ2-1; TCRdb gives TRBD2 as the D gene, but with no DNA this cannot be confirmed. The source material was naive CXCR3+ CD8+ T cells from blood. Subset specified: CD45RO-CCR7+CD27+CD95- naive CD8+ T cells expressing CXCR3 (TNR3+). The CDR3 loop is CSVVGLAGVPYNEQFF.